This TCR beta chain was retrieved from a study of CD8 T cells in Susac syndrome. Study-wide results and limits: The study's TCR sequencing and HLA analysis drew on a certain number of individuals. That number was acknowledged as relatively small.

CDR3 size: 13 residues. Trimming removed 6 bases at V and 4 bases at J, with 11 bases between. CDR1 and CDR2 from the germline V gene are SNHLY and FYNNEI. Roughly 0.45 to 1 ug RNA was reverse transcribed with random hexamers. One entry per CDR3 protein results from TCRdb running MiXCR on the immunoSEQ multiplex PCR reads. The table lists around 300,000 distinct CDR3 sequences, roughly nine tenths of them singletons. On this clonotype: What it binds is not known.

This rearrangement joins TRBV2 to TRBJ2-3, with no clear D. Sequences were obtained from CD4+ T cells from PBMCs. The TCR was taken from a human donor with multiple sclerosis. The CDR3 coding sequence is TGTGCCAGCAGGGAAACAGAGGCAGATACGCAGTATTTT. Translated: CASRETEADTQYF.